Given below is one T cell receptor beta chain in context. Its antigen is still unknown. This CDR3 is built from 15 residues. V lost 0 bases, J lost 3 bases, and 9 bases lay in between. Germline V gene sequence: CDR1 KGHSH, CDR2 LQKENI. Profiled with immunoSEQ multiplex PCR; TCRdb holds only in-frame clones, not every one. The sample consists of 25,000 to 30,000 clones, 93% of them appearing once. The data were obtained in a study of chemoradiotherapy in HPV16-positive cancers. Study results and limitations: Non-HPV-specific T cells did not expand in tumors during treatment, whereas candidate HPV-specific clones and E7-related motifs did.

Over chemoradiotherapy, repertoires were sampled more than once. The chain has TRBV18 and TRBJ1-3; the D is unclear. The receptor comes from a human donor with HPV-associated anogenital cancer. The specimen was blood, collected from a patient who underwent chemoradiotherapy. The CDR3 DNA reads TGTGCCAGCTCACCACCTACAAAGGTTGGAAACACCATATATTTT. As protein: CASSPPTKVGNTIYF.